Given below is one TCR beta chain in context. The antigen remains undetermined. The record originates from a study of T cell responses to AZD1222 COVID-19 vaccine. Notes on the study in general: Donor demographics were predominantly white British with a female majority; clonal diversity may be underestimated. Repertoire sampling happened only post peak T cell response.

V lost 0 bases, J lost 3 bases, and 8 bases lay in between. This CDR3 is built from 14 residues. Per the germline V gene, CDR1 is SGDLS and CDR2 is YYNGEE. Assay used: immunoSEQ multiplex PCR; TCRdb lists only in-frame clones, some missing. The data contain tens of thousands of clones, roughly 80% of them singletons. The TCR was taken from an adult who received the AZD1222 COVID-19 vaccine. The sequences come from peripheral blood, collected 28 days after the second AZD1222 dose. The V call is TRBV9, the J call TRBJ2-3; D possibly corresponds to TRBD2 (6 bases). The CDR3 loop is CASSVAGATDTQYF. The DNA of the CDR3 is TGTGCCAGCAGCGTAGCGGGAGCGACAGATACGCAGTATTTT.